The sequence of this T cell receptor (beta chain) was determined in a study of technical replicates of blood from a few donors. Measured with immunoSEQ multiplex PCR; TCRdb has only the in-frame clones, and not every one. The table includes about 94,000 clones, about 94% detected once. The length of the CDR3 is 15 residues. V was cut by 2 bases and J by 10 bases, with 20 bases left in between. Germline V gives CDR1 MNHNS, CDR2 SASEGT. This rearrangement joins TRBV6-1 to TRBJ1-1, with D perhaps matching TRBD1 (6 bases). The sequence was obtained from a human donor in good health. Material: T cells isolated from PBMCs. In DNA form, the CDR3 reads TGTGCCAGCAGTGAATGGGCGGGGGGCGGAAAGATAGCTTTCTTT. Translation: CASSEWAGGGKIAFF.